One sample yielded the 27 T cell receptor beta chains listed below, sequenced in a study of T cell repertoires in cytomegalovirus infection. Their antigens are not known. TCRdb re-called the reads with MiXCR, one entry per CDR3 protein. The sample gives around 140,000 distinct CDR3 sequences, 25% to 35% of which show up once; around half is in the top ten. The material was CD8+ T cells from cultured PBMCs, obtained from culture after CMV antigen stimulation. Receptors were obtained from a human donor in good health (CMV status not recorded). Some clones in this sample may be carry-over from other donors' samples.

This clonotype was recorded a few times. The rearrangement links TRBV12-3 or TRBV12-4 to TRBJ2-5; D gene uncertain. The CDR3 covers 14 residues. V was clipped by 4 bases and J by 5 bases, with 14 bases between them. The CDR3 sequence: CASSSPSSRETQYF. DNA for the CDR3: TGTGCCAGCAGTTCGCCGAGTTCGCGGGAGACCCAGTACTTC.

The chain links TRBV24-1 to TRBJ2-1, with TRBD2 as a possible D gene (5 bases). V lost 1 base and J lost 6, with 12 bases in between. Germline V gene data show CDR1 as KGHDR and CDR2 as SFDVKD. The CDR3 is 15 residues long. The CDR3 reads CATSDFADGSNEQFF. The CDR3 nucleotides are TGTGCCACCAGTGATTTCGCAGATGGGAGCAATGAGCAGTTCTTC.

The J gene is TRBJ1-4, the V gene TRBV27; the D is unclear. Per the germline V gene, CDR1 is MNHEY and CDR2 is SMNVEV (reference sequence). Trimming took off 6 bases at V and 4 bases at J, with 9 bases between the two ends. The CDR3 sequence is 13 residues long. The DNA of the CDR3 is TGTGCCAGCAGCCTTAGTAGTAATGAAAAACTGTTTTTT. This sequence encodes CASSLSSNEKLFF.

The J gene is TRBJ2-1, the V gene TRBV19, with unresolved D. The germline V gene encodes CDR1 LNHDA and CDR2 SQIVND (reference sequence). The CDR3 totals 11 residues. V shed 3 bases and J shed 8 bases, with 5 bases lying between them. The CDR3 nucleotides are TGTGCCAGTAGTATCAAGGATGAGCAGTTCTTC. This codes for CASSIKDEQFF.

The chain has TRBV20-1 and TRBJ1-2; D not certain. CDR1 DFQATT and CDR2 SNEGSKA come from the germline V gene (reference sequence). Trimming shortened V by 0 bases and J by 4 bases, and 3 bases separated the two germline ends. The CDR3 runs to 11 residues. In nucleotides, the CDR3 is TGCAGTGCTAGAGATTCCTATGGCTACACCTTC. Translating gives CSARDSYGYTF.

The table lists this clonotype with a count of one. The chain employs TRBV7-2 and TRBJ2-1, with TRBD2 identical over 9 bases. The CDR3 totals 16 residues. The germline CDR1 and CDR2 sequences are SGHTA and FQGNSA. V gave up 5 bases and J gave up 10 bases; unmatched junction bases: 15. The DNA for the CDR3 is TGTGCCAGCAGCCCACTGGGGGCGGGGGGGGCCTGGGAGCAGTTCTTC. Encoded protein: CASSPLGAGGAWEQFF.

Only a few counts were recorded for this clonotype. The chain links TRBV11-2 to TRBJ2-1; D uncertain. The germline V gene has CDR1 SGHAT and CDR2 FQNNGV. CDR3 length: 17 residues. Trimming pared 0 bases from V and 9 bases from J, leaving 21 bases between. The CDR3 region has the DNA TGTGCCAGCAGCTTAGATCGTGGGGTTCGGGCTACAGTTGAGCAGTTCTTC. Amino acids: CASSLDRGVRATVEQFF.

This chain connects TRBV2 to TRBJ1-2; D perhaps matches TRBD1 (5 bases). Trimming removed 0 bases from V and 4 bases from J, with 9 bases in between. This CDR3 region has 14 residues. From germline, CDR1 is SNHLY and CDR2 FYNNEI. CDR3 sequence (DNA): TGTGCCAGCAGTGAAGCGCGACAGTTCTATGGCTACACCTTC. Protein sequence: CASSEARQFYGYTF.

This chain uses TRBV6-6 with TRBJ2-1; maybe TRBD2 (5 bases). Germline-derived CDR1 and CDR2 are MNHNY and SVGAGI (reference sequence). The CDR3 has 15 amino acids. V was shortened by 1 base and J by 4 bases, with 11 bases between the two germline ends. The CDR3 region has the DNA TGTGCCAGCAGTTACTTGGGTCCGGGGTACAATGAGCAGTTCTTC. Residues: CASSYLGPGYNEQFF.

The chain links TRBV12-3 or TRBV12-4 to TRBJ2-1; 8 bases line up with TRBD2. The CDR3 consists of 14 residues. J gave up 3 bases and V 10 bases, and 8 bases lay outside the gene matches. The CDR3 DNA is TGTGCCACCCTACTAGCGGAGCTCTACAATGAGCAGTTCTTC. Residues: CATLLAELYNEQFF.

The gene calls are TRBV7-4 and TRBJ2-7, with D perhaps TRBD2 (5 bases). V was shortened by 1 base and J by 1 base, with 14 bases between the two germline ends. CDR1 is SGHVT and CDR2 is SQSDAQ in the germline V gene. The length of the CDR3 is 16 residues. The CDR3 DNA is TGTGCCAGCAGCTTAGGTCGGGGTTTTTTATCCTACGAGCAGTACTTC. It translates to CASSLGRGFLSYEQYF.

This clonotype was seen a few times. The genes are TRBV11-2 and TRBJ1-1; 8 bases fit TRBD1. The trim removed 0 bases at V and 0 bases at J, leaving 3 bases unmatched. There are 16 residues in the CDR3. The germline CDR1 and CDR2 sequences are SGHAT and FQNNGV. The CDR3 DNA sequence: TGTGCCAGCAGCTTAGATCGGACAGGGTTGAACACTGAAGCTTTCTTT. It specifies CASSLDRTGLNTEAFF.

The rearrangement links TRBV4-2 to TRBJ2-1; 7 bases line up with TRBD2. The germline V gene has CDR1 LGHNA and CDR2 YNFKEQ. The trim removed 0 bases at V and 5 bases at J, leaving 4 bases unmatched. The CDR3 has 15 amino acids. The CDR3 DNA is TGTGCCAGCAGCCAAGAAAGCGGGGTCCACAATGAGCAGTTCTTC. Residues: CASSQESGVHNEQFF.

CDR3 protein: CASSFGQDSYEQYF. CDR3 DNA: TGTGCCAGCAGCTTTGGACAGGACTCCTACGAGCAGTACTTC. The V call is TRBV7-2, the J call TRBJ2-7; 7 bases map to TRBD1. The junction had 2 bases not matched to a gene; V was cut back by 3 bases and J by 0 bases. CDR1 and CDR2 from the germline V gene are SGHTA and FQGNSA. There are 14 residues in the CDR3.

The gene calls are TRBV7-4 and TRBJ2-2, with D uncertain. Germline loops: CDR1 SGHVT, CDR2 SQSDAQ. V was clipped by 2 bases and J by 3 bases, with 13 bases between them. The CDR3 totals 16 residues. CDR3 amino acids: CASSLIRVTYTGELFF. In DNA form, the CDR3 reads TGTGCCAGCAGCTTAATCAGAGTTACCTACACCGGGGAGCTGTTTTTT.

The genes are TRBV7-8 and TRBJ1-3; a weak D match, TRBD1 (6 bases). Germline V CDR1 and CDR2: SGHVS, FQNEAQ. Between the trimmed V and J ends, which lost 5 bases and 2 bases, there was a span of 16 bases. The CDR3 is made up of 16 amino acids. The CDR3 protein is CASSPPDSDPGNTIYF. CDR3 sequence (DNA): TGTGCCAGCAGCCCCCCGGACAGTGACCCTGGAAACACCATATATTTT.

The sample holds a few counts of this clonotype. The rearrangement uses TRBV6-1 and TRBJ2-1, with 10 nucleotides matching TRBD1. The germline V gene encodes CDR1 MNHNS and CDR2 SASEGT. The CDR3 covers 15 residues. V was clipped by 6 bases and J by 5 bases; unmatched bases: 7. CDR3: CASRDRQGANNEQFF. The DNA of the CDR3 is TGTGCCAGCAGAGATCGACAGGGGGCCAACAATGAGCAGTTCTTC.

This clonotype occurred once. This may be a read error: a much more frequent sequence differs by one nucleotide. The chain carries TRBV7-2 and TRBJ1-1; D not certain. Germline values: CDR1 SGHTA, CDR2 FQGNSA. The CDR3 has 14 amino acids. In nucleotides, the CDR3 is TGTGCCAACAGCTCAAAACCTAAATACACTGAAGCTTTCTTT. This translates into CANSSKPKYTEAFF.

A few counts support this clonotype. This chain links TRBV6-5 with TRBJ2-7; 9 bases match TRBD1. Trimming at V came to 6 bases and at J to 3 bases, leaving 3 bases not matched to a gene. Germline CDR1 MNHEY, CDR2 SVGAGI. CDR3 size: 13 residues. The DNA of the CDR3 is TGTGCCAGCAGAACGGGACAGGGCTACGAGCAGTACTTC. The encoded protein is CASRTGQGYEQYF.

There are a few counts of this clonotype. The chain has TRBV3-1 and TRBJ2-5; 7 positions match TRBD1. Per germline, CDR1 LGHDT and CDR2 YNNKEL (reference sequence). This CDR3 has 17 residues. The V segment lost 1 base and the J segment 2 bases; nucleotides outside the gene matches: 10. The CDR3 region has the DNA TGTGCCAGCAGCCAAGGCTTGGCCGTGGGACAGCAAGAGACCCAGTACTTC. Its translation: CASSQGLAVGQQETQYF.

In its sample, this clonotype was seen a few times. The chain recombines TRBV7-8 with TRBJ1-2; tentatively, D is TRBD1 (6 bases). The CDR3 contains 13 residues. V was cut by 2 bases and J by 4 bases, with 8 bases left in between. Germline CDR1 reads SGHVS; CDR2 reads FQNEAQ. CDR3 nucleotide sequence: TGTGCCAGCAGCTTAACACAGGGCTATGGCTACACCTTC. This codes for CASSLTQGYGYTF. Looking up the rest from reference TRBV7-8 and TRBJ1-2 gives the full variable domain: GAGVSQSPRYKVAKRGQDVALRCDPISGHVSLFWYQQALGQGPEFLTYFQNEAQLDKSGLPSDRFFAERPEGSVSTLKIQRTQQEDSAVYLCASSLTQGYGYTFGSGTRLTVV.

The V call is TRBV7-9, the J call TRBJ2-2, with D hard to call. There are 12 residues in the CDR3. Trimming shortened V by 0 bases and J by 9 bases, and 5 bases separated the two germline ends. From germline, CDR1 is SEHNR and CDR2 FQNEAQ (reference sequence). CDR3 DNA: TGTGCCAGCAGCTTAGCGATGAGGGAGCTGTTTTTT. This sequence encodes CASSLAMRELFF.

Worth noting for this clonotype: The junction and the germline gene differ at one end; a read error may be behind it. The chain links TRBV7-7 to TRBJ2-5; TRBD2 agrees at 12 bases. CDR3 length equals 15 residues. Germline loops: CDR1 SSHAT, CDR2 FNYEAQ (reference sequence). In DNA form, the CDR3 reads TGTGCCAGCAGCTCCGAACTAGCGGGGGGAGAGTCCCAGTACTTC. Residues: CASSSELAGGESQYF. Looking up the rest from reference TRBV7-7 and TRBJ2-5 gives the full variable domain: GAGVSQSPRYKVTKRGQDVTLRCDPISSHATLYWYQQALGQGPEFLTYFNYEAQPDKSGLPSDRFSAERPEGSISTLTIQRTEQRDSAMYRCASSSELAGGESQYFGPGTRLLVL.

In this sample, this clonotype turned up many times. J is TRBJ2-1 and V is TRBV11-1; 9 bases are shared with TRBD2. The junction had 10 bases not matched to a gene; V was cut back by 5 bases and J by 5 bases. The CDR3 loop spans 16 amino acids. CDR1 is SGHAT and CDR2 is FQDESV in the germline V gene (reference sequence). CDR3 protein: CASSPQGLASDNEQFF. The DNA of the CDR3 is TGTGCCAGCAGCCCCCAGGGACTAGCATCGGACAATGAGCAGTTCTTC.

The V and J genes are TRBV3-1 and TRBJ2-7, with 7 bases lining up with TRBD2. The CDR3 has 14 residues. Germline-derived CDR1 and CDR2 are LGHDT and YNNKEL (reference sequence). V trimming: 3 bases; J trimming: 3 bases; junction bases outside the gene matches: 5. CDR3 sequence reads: CASSQVLADYEQYF. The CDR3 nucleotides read TGTGCCAGCAGCCAGGTTCTAGCGGACTACGAGCAGTACTTC.

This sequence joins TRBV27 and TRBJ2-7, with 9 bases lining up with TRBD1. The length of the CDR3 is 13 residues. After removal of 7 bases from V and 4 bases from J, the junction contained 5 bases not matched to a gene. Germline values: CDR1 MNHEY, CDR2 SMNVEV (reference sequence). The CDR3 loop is CASKPTGGYEQYF. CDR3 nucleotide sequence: TGTGCCAGCAAGCCGACAGGGGGTTACGAGCAGTACTTC.

The chain's CDR3 is CASSYGSNQPQHF. DNA of the CDR3: TGTGCCAGCAGTTATGGTAGCAATCAGCCCCAGCATTTT. This chain joins TRBV6-5 and TRBJ1-5; D is unresolved. This CDR3 spans 13 amino acids. The ends were cut back, 3 bases at V and 0 bases at J, with 3 bases in the middle. The V gene's germline CDR1 is MNHEY and CDR2 SVGAGI.